A single sample is the source of the 15 T cell receptor beta chains below, sequenced in a study of blood T cell repertoires in COVID-19 (TCRdb year 2020). Libraries were prepared through the immunoSEQ multiplex PCR assay. Held by TCRdb, this immuneACCESS table contains in-frame sequences only and omits some clones. Under half of the omission traces to an unresolved V gene where checked; the cause of the rest is unknown. This sample gives approximately 210,000 clones in total; 80% to 90% of them show up just once. The ten largest clones represent roughly 8.1% of the sample. Sequenced material: PBMCs or T cells enriched from blood (not recorded which). The receptors derive from a woman aged 18-29 years who had recovered from COVID-19.

This chain links TRBV3-1 (or the pseudogene TRBV3-2) with TRBJ2-7; D might be TRBD2 (5 bases). Per germline, CDR1 LGHDT and CDR2 YNNKEL (reference sequence). V lost 3 bases, J lost 6 bases, and 12 bases lay in between. This CDR3 contains 13 residues. This CDR3 is CASSQWTEGEQYF. For the CDR3, the DNA is TGTGCCAGCAGCCAGTGGACCGAGGGCGAGCAGTACTTC.

V gene TRBV30 combines with J gene TRBJ2-1; the match to TRBD2 covers 12 bases. Trimming cost V 1 base and J 8 bases; bases outside gene matches: 6. Germline lookup yields CDR1 GTSNPN and CDR2 SVGIG (reference sequence). This CDR3 contains 15 residues. The CDR3 DNA reads TGTGCCTGGAGTGCGCTAGCGGGGGGGCCGCATGAGCAGTTCTTC. The encoded protein is CAWSALAGGPHEQFF.

The chain recombines TRBV25-1 with TRBJ1-4; 8 bases fit TRBD1. Losses at the gene ends were 2 bases for V and 5 bases for J; bases not matched to a gene: 4. Germline V lookup: CDR1 MGHDK, CDR2 SYGVNS. This CDR3 contains 15 residues. The CDR3 here is CASSEQGARNEKLFF. Written as DNA, the CDR3 is TGTGCCAGCAGTGAACAGGGGGCGCGGAATGAAAAACTGTTTTTT.

This sequence joins TRBV9 and TRBJ2-5; a possible D gene is TRBD2 (6 bases). CDR3 length: 15 amino acids. Germline CDR1 and CDR2: SGDLS and YYNGEE. V shed 0 bases and J shed 0 bases, with 9 bases lying between them. CDR3 protein: CASSVGVADQETQYF. The CDR3 nucleotides read TGTGCCAGCAGCGTAGGGGTAGCGGACCAAGAGACCCAGTACTTC.

This clone was found a few times. CDR3 nucleotide sequence: TGTGCCAGCAGCCTGGCGTACTCCCTGGATGGCTACACCTTC. The encoded protein is CASSLAYSLDGYTF. The chain is built from TRBV5-5 and TRBJ1-2; D gene uncertain. This CDR3 comprises 14 residues. Germline V gene data show CDR1 as SGHKS and CDR2 as YYEKEE (reference sequence). V dropped 4 bases and J dropped 6 bases, with 16 bases sitting between them.

The chain couples TRBV29-1 to TRBJ2-3; maybe TRBD1 (6 bases). Per the germline V gene, CDR1 is SQVTM and CDR2 is ANQGSEA. The V and J ends lost 5 bases and 0 bases respectively, with 18 bases between them. The CDR3 sequence is 16 residues long. In DNA, the CDR3 is TGCAGCGTTAGGAACAGGGTTCCCCCTAGCACAGATACGCAGTATTTT. Amino acid sequence: CSVRNRVPPSTDTQYF.

The chain couples TRBV18 to TRBJ1-3, with 7 nucleotides matching TRBD1. Germline CDR1 is KGHSH and CDR2 is LQKENI. The V and J ends lost 5 bases and 4 bases, in that order; junction bases with no gene match: 11. The CDR3 spans 16 residues. CDR3 sequence (DNA): TGTGCCAGCTCAGATCAAAGGACAGGAGGAGGAAACACCATATATTTT. Protein: CASSDQRTGGGNTIYF.

This sequence joins TRBV4-2 and TRBJ1-5; no clear D. V shed 3 bases and J shed 4 bases, with 13 bases lying between them. The length of the CDR3 is 15 residues. Per germline, CDR1 LGHNA and CDR2 YNFKEQ. CDR3 amino acids: CASSQGTVSNQPQHF. The CDR3 nucleotides read TGTGCCAGCAGCCAGGGCACGGTGAGTAATCAGCCCCAGCATTTT.

The chain carries TRBV6-4 and TRBJ1-1, with 8 positions matching TRBD1. V lost 5 bases and J lost 2; bases outside the gene matches: 13. Looked up from germline, CDR1 is MRHNA and CDR2 is SNTAGT. The CDR3 consists of 17 residues. CDR3 sequence (DNA): TGTGCCAGCAGTCATAGAGCAGGGGGCGTTGGAAACACTGAAGCTTTCTTT. This sequence encodes CASSHRAGGVGNTEAFF.

The chain uses TRBV28 and TRBJ1-1; 7 nucleotides line up with TRBD1. The CDR3 contains 14 residues. V was clipped by 6 bases and J by 4 bases; unmatched bases: 8. The germline CDR1 and CDR2 sequences are MDHEN and SYDVKM. CDR3 region: CASSRGQARTEAFF. Written as DNA, the CDR3 is TGTGCCAGCAGCCGCGGACAGGCTCGCACTGAAGCTTTCTTT.

The chain combines TRBV12-5 with TRBJ1-3, with a tentative D call TRBD1 (6 bases). CDR1 LGHNT and CDR2 FRNRAP come from the germline V gene. V shed 6 bases and J shed 0 bases, with 24 bases lying between them. The CDR3 extends over 19 amino acids. This chain's CDR3 is CASGPPARDTRLSGNTIYF. In DNA, the CDR3 is TGTGCTAGTGGCCCCCCAGCCCGGGACACCAGACTCTCTGGAAACACCATATATTTT.

The chain recombines TRBV27 with TRBJ1-2; 11 nucleotides agree with TRBD1. This CDR3 spans 16 amino acids. Germline CDR1 reads MNHEY; CDR2 reads SMNVEV (reference sequence). Trimming removed 6 bases from V and 0 bases from J; junction bases left unmatched: 6. Here the CDR3 reads CASRMGQGVTNYGYTF. In DNA form, the CDR3 reads TGTGCCAGCAGAATGGGACAGGGGGTCACTAACTATGGCTACACCTTC.

The chain combines TRBV5-1 with TRBJ1-2; 7 bases align to TRBD1. The V segment lost 3 bases and the J segment 8 bases; nucleotides outside the gene matches: 4. CDR1 and CDR2 from the germline V gene are SGHRS and YFSETQ. CDR3 length equals 12 residues. The CDR3: CASSSGQEGYTF. Written as DNA, the CDR3 is TGCGCCAGCAGCTCTGGACAGGAGGGCTACACCTTC.

V gene TRBV7-3 combines with J gene TRBJ2-1, with 8 bases identical to TRBD1. Germline values: CDR1 SGHTA, CDR2 FQGTGA. V lost 2 bases and J lost 6; bases outside the gene matches: 9. The CDR3 contains 16 residues. This CDR3 is CASSLLARTGSNEQFF. In DNA, the CDR3 is TGTGCCAGCAGCTTATTGGCTAGGACAGGGAGCAATGAGCAGTTCTTC.

The chain links TRBV29-1 to TRBJ2-7; no firm D call. This CDR3 contains 11 residues. CDR1 SQVTM and CDR2 ANQGSEA come from the germline V gene. V was clipped by 7 bases and J by 1 base, with 8 bases between them. The CDR3 DNA follows: TGCAGCGCCCAGAAGTCCTACGAGCAGTACTTC. Protein: CSAQKSYEQYF.